The 2 T cell receptor beta chains listed next were all sequenced from one sample in a study of blood T cell repertoires in COVID-19 (TCRdb year 2020). The library was obtained by the immunoSEQ multiplex PCR assay. Imported from immuneACCESS, the table was reduced by TCRdb to in-frame sequences with V and J called. These copies leave out some clones; in studies compared against another copy, an unresolved V gene accounts for under half, and the cause of the remainder is not known. The sample yields 100,000 to 150,000 clones; approximately 82% were counted once. Of the sample, 5.5% to 6% falls within the top ten clones. The sample consisted of peripheral blood. The receptor set was obtained from a man older than 75 with active or convalescent COVID-19.

The rearrangement joins TRBV7-2 to TRBJ2-2, with 9 bases matching TRBD1. V shed 4 bases, J shed 5 bases, and the junction held 5 bases outside the gene matches. The CDR3 is made up of 15 amino acids. CDR1 is SGHTA and CDR2 is FQGNSA in the germline V gene. CDR3 loop: CASSWGQGRTGELFF. The CDR3 DNA reads TGTGCCAGCAGCTGGGGACAGGGTAGGACCGGGGAGCTGTTTTTT.

The V and J genes are TRBV21-1 and TRBJ2-7; TRBD2, the D gene given by the table, was not confirmed from the DNA. TRBV21-1 represents a pseudogene. This CDR3 contains 13 residues. The CDR3 DNA reads as TGTGCCAGCACTAGTAGTCCGCACCACGAGCAGTACTTC. Translating gives CASTSSPHHEQYF.